The 12 T cell receptor beta chains below all came from one sample that was sequenced in a study of blood T cells in healthy people across ages. The use of a sample-barcoded 5' primer and a J-beta primer mix characterized a second PCR of roughly 6 to 11 cycles. TCRdb redid the calling of the 5' RACE reads with MiXCR, one entry per CDR3 protein. There are roughly 1.6 million distinct CDR3 sequences in the sample; about 31% occur only once, and about 11% lies in the top ten. The specimen was blood. Receptors were obtained from a woman in her thirties in good health.

The sample holds a few counts of this clonotype. The J gene is TRBJ2-3, the V gene TRBV29-1, with 8 bases fitting TRBD1. Germline V gives CDR1 SQVTM, CDR2 ANQGSEA. After removal of 6 bases from V and 4 bases from J, the junction contained 9 bases not matched to a gene. The CDR3 loop spans 14 amino acids. The CDR3: CSVRSGGISDTQYF. The CDR3 region has the DNA TGCAGCGTCCGATCAGGGGGCATTTCAGATACGCAGTATTTT.

Of note for this clonotype: A junction boundary mismatches the germline segment, possibly from a read error. The chain uses TRBV9 and TRBJ2-7; D uncertain. The germline V gene has CDR1 SGDLS and CDR2 YYNGEE. This CDR3 is built from 14 residues. The CDR3, as DNA: TGTGCCAGCAGCGTAGCAGGTCATTCCTTCGAGCAGTACTTC. This gives the protein CASSVAGHSFEQYF.

This clonotype was counted a few times. CDR3 nucleotides: TGTGCCAGCAGCAAAGTAGAACAGAACTACGAGCAGTACTTC. This encodes CASSKVEQNYEQYF. The chain is built from TRBV21-1 and TRBJ2-7. TRBV21-1 is a pseudogene. The CDR3 runs to 14 residues.

This clonotype was detected a few times. V gene TRBV9 combines with J gene TRBJ2-5; 9 bases fit TRBD2. The trim removed 0 bases at V and 2 bases at J, leaving 2 bases unmatched. Germline values: CDR1 SGDLS, CDR2 YYNGEE. This CDR3 is 15 amino acids long. CDR3 protein: CASSVGGGAQETQYF. The CDR3 DNA follows: TGTGCCAGCAGCGTAGGCGGGGGGGCGCAAGAGACCCAGTACTTC.

Notes on this clonotype: Relative to the germline gene, one junction end is altered; a read error may explain this. V usage is TRBV24-1 and J usage is TRBJ2-1; no firm D call. CDR3 length equals 15 residues. Germline-derived CDR1 and CDR2 are KGHDR and SFDVKD. CDR3 sequence reads: CATCDFSSSYNEQFF. Written as DNA, the CDR3 is TGTGCCACCTGTGATTTCTCCAGCTCCTACAATGAGCAGTTCTTC.

This sequence joins TRBV28 and TRBJ1-4; TRBD1 aligns across 9 bases. Germline-derived CDR1 and CDR2 are MDHEN and SYDVKM. J gave up 6 bases and V 6 bases, and 8 bases lay outside the gene matches. The CDR3 consists of 15 residues. This chain's CDR3 is CASRPPGQGHEKLFF. Written as DNA, the CDR3 is TGTGCCAGCAGACCACCGGGACAGGGACATGAAAAACTGTTTTTT.

V is TRBV29-1 and J is TRBJ2-3; 8 bases fit TRBD1. J was trimmed by 4 bases and V by 6 bases; bases with no gene match: 3. The CDR3 runs to 12 residues. Looked up from germline, CDR1 is SQVTM and CDR2 is ANQGSEA. DNA of the CDR3: TGCAGCGTCGTGACAGGGGCAGATACGCAGTATTTT. Translation: CSVVTGADTQYF.

V gene TRBV5-4 combines with J gene TRBJ1-2, with D possibly being TRBD1 (5 bases). V was trimmed by 4 bases and J by 7 bases, leaving 23 bases between them. Germline V gene sequence: CDR1 SGHNT, CDR2 YYREEE (reference sequence). This CDR3 contains 16 residues. The CDR3 spells CASSLPGALSKGGYTF. The DNA of the CDR3 is TGTGCCAGCAGCCTACCCGGGGCGTTATCTAAGGGTGGCTACACCTTC.

V usage is TRBV20-1 and J usage is TRBJ1-6, with 7 bases matching TRBD1. The germline gives CDR1 DFQATT, CDR2 SNEGSKA (reference sequence). V lost 1 base to trimming and J lost 7 bases; unmatched junction nucleotides: 7. This CDR3 has 15 amino acids. CDR3 bases: TGCAGTGCTAGAGCCGGGACAGATAGGAATTCACCCCTCCACTTT. Its translation is CSARAGTDRNSPLHF.

A few counts support this clonotype. The genes are TRBV11-2 and TRBJ2-7, with D tentatively TRBD2 (6 bases). The ends were cut back, 5 bases at V and 3 bases at J, with 20 bases in the middle. CDR1 is SGHAT, CDR2 FQNNGV, per germline. The length of the CDR3 is 16 residues. The CDR3 loop is CASSPTPGVGGYEQYF. The CDR3 bases are TGTGCCAGCAGCCCTACCCCGGGAGTGGGGGGCTACGAGCAGTACTTC.

This clonotype has ten or more counts. The genes are TRBV7-2 and TRBJ1-5; D ambiguous. V shed 0 bases and J shed 9 bases, with 6 bases lying between them. Looked up from germline, CDR1 is SGHTA and CDR2 is FQGNSA. The CDR3 loop spans 12 amino acids. CDR3 in amino acids: CASSLAGPPQHF. The CDR3 bases are TGTGCCAGCAGCTTAGCTGGGCCGCCCCAGCATTTT.

Notes on this clonotype: The junction departs from the called germline gene at one end, perhaps through a read error. The chain links TRBV12-5 to TRBJ2-3, with 14 bases aligning to TRBD2. Germline CDR1 reads LGHNT; CDR2 reads FRNRAP. This CDR3 has 17 residues. The CDR3, as DNA: TGTGCTAGTGATTTGGGACTAGCGGGAGTAAACACAGATACGCAGTATTTT. Its translation: CASDLGLAGVNTDTQYF.